This is a list of T cell receptor beta chains from one sample in a study of blood T cell repertoires in COVID-19. The data were produced by immunoSEQ multiplex PCR, yet TCRdb's version contains in-frame clones alone and is incomplete. The sample carries 200,000 to 300,000 clones, 84% recorded once. Sequenced sample: peripheral blood. These receptors were taken from a man in his forties or fifties with acute or convalescent COVID-19. CDR3s include the opening cysteine and the closing phenylalanine or tryptophan.

v_gene,j_gene,CDR3aa
TRBV6-5,TRBJ2-1,CASRYSGGSRGEQFF
TRBV19,TRBJ2-1,CASSIAQGLNEQFF
TRBV19,TRBJ1-1,CASSMSWQGATEAFF
TRBV2,TRBJ2-5,CASIPQGGNQETQYF
TRBV18,TRBJ1-4,CASSLATGVREKLFF
TRBV7-2,TRBJ2-1,CASSLVGGNSYNEQFF
TRBV6-5,TRBJ2-2,CASSYRQGMYGGELFF
TRBV6-5,TRBJ2-7,CASIRETHEQYF
TRBV7-9,TRBJ2-1,CASSLINNEQFF
TRBV11-2,TRBJ1-3,CASSFFYGGTNTIYF
TRBV7-2,TRBJ1-3,CASSSGQVTDTIYF
TRBV20-1,TRBJ1-2,CSARVGTKRTF
TRBV9,TRBJ2-2,CASSSRTGGSRVTGELFF
TRBV21-1,TRBJ2-7,CASSIRQGPYEQYF
TRBV30,TRBJ1-3,CAWKPGDRRNTIYF
TRBV12-3/TRBV12-4,TRBJ1-3,CASSGQGNTIYF
TRBV4-1,TRBJ1-5,CASSQRGSGDPPQHF
TRBV7-9,TRBJ1-6,CASSLPSGGNSPLHF
TRBV7-2,TRBJ2-1,CASSLANGLAAHEQFF
TRBV6-1,TRBJ1-3,CASSETRQSSGNTIYF
TRBV14,TRBJ2-1,CASSQDPRGTDRQFF
TRBV2,TRBJ1-4,CASRVFLAPNEKLFF